The clone carrying this T cell receptor (beta chain) occurred once. This CDR3 is 15 amino acids long. Germline CDR1 reads SGHTA; CDR2 reads FQGNSA. V was clipped by 5 bases and J by 4 bases; unmatched bases: 9. These data are taken from a study of STAT5B mutations in CD4+ large granular lymphocyte leukemia. Study context: The CDR3 'QG' motif was associated with a particular HLA allele among healthy donors.

The data were produced by immunoSEQ multiplex PCR, yet TCRdb's version contains in-frame clones alone and is incomplete. Among around 33,000 clones listed, around 81% were seen once. The chain recombines TRBV7-2 with TRBJ2-7; 9 bases agree with TRBD1. Sequencing was performed on CD4+ T cells from blood buffy coats. The receptor's source is a human donor in good health. CDR3 loop: CASSTAGQGWYEQYF. The CDR3 DNA follows: TGTGCCAGCAGCACCGCGGGACAGGGCTGGTACGAGCAGTACTTC.